These T cell receptor beta chains were read from a single sample in a study of PD-L1 blockade in urothelial cancer. The data were produced by immunoSEQ multiplex PCR, yet TCRdb's version contains in-frame clones alone and is incomplete. This table has about 88,000 clones, 85% to 95% appearing once. This sample comprised PBMCs, obtained around atezolizumab (anti-PD-L1) treatment. The source is a man aged 55 to 70 with urothelial cancer. CDR3s include the opening cysteine and the closing phenylalanine or tryptophan. Fields, in order: V gene, J gene, clone size, CDR3 length, D gene, CDR3 protein, CDR3 DNA. The D gene is left open where the match is weak. Not all rows give a size; the values are once, few, many and, for expanded clones, a class.

TRBV28	TRBJ1-5	-	17	-	CASSYTSRPPNRQPQHF	TGTGCCAGCAGCTACACAAGTCGACCCCCAAACAGGCAGCCCCAGCATTTT
TRBV6-5	TRBJ1-2	-	11	-	CASRSGPGYTF	TGTGCCAGCAGGAGTGGGCCAGGCTACACCTTC
TRBV2	TRBJ1-4	-	12	-	CASSGQGEKLFF	TGTGCCAGCAGTGGGCAGGGTGAAAAACTGTTTTTT
TRBV30	TRBJ1-2	-	17	-	CAWSLLTGLNFNYGYTF	TGTGCCTGGAGTCTCTTGACAGGACTTAATTTTAACTATGGCTACACCTTC
TRBV30	TRBJ2-3	once	16	TRBD2	CAWTTMREGRTDTQYF	TGTGCCTGGACCACAATGAGGGAGGGCCGTACAGATACGCAGTATTTT
TRBV4-3	TRBJ1-1	-	16	TRBD1	CASSQAPGTGVTEAFF	TGCGCCAGCAGCCAAGCGCCCGGGACAGGGGTAACTGAAGCTTTCTTT
TRBV5-6	TRBJ1-3	-	14	-	CASSLRENGNTIYF	TGTGCCAGCAGCCTTCGGGAGAACGGAAACACCATATATTTT
TRBV5-5	TRBJ2-7	-	15	TRBD2	CASSSGTSGTYEQYF	TGTGCCAGCAGCTCCGGGACTAGCGGGACCTACGAGCAGTACTTC
TRBV5-1	TRBJ2-1	-	15	TRBD2	CASSLVGEGRDEQFF	TGCGCCAGCAGCTTGGTGGGGGAGGGGCGAGATGAGCAGTTCTTC
TRBV18	TRBJ2-1	-	13	-	CASSPIQSNEQFF	TGTGCCAGCTCACCGATCCAGTCCAATGAGCAGTTCTTC
TRBV30	TRBJ2-7	-	14	-	CAWSVEEGHYEQYF	TGTGCCTGGAGTGTAGAGGAGGGGCATTACGAGCAGTACTTC
TRBV5-6	TRBJ2-3	-	15	-	CASSLPGTSTDTQYF	TGTGCCAGCAGCCTTCCCGGGACAAGCACAGATACGCAGTATTTT
TRBV2	TRBJ2-7	-	14	-	CASSEQGISYEQYF	TGTGCCAGCAGTGAGCAGGGGATCTCCTACGAGCAGTACTTC
TRBV5-5	TRBJ1-1	-	15	TRBD1	CASNPGNRGSTEAFF	TGTGCCAGCAACCCAGGGAACAGGGGGAGTACTGAAGCTTTCTTT
TRBV7-2	TRBJ2-1	-	16	TRBD2	CASSLGAGTSGRRQFF	TGTGCCAGCAGCCTAGGGGCGGGGACTAGCGGGAGAAGGCAGTTCTTC
TRBV27	TRBJ2-7	-	15	TRBD2	CASSLAQGGSYEQYF	TGTGCCAGCAGTTTAGCTCAGGGAGGGAGCTACGAGCAGTACTTC
TRBV21-1	TRBJ2-6	-	20	-	CASSKVGGRGFSLGANVLTF	TGTGCCAGCAGCAAAGTTGGTGGCAGGGGGTTCTCCCTCGGGGCCAACGTCCTGACTTTC
TRBV10-3	TRBJ2-7	-	14	TRBD2	CAISPGLAVYEQYF	TGTGCCATCAGCCCGGGACTAGCGGTCTACGAGCAGTACTTC
TRBV4-3	TRBJ2-2	-	18	TRBD2	CASSPDIFTGGPYWELFF	TGCGCCAGCAGCCCCGATATTTTCACGGGGGGGCCTTACTGGGAGCTGTTTTTT
TRBV4-2	TRBJ2-5	-	15	-	CASSQGGQLGETQYF	TGTGCCAGCAGCCAGGGTGGACAGCTAGGAGAGACCCAGTACTTC
TRBV6-5	TRBJ2-7	-	12	-	CASSYNTGEQYF	TGTGCCAGCAGTTACAATACAGGCGAGCAGTACTTC
TRBV28	TRBJ2-1	-	15	TRBD2	CASRRLAGSYNEQFF	TGTGCCAGCAGGAGACTAGCGGGGTCCTACAATGAGCAGTTCTTC
TRBV4-1	TRBJ1-5	-	15	-	CASSQGRVDDQPQHF	TGCGCCAGCAGCCAAGGTCGGGTCGACGATCAGCCCCAGCATTTT
TRBV7-2	TRBJ2-1	-	15	-	CASSLDSSSYNEQFF	TGTGCCAGCAGCTTAGACTCGAGCTCCTACAATGAGCAGTTCTTC
TRBV10-1	TRBJ2-5	-	15	TRBD2	CASSDSGLARETQYF	TGCGCCAGCAGTGACTCGGGACTAGCGCGGGAGACCCAGTACTTC
TRBV7-9	TRBJ1-2	-	13	TRBD1	CASSPQGGYGYTF	TGTGCCAGCAGCCCCCAGGGGGGCTATGGCTACACCTTC
TRBV18	TRBJ2-7	-	16	TRBD2	CASSPSGLAGSYEQYF	TGTGCCAGCTCACCGAGCGGGCTAGCGGGAAGCTACGAGCAGTACTTC
TRBV25-1	TRBJ2-3	few	16	-	CASSESPGYLTDTQYF	TGTGCCAGCAGTGAAAGTCCAGGGTATCTCACAGATACGCAGTATTTT
TRBV7-9	TRBJ1-2	-	13	-	CASSLRSGWGYTF	TGTGCCAGCAGCTTACGATCAGGTTGGGGCTACACCTTC
TRBV6-1	TRBJ1-4	-	14	TRBD1	CASRAGGAGEKLFF	TGTGCCAGCAGGGCAGGGGGCGCTGGTGAAAAACTGTTTTTT
TRBV7-2	TRBJ2-3	-	14	-	CASSLEGGTDTQYF	TGTGCCAGCAGCTTAGAGGGGGGCACAGATACGCAGTATTTT
TRBV6-5	TRBJ1-2	-	14	-	CASSRFQGNYGYTF	TGTGCCAGCTCCCGGTTCCAGGGGAACTATGGCTACACCTTC
TRBV7-3	TRBJ2-3	-	15	TRBD2	CASSLNNGGGDTQYF	TGTGCCAGCAGCTTAAACAACGGGGGAGGGGATACGCAGTATTTT
TRBV28	TRBJ1-1	few	12	-	CASRRVDTEAFF	TGTGCCAGCAGGAGGGTGGACACTGAAGCTTTCTTT
TRBV6-6	TRBJ2-5	-	15	TRBD2	CASSSTSGGWETQYF	TGTGCCAGCAGTTCGACTAGCGGGGGTTGGGAGACCCAGTACTTC
TRBV6-1	TRBJ1-5	once	14	-	CASSEAGSPQPQHF	TGTGCCAGCAGTGAAGCGGGCAGTCCCCAGCCCCAGCATTTT
TRBV18	TRBJ1-2	-	13	TRBD1	CASSRDSNYGYTF	TGTGCCAGCTCACGGGACAGTAACTATGGCTACACCTTC
TRBV14	TRBJ2-3	-	16	TRBD2	CASSQVSVAGGHTQYF	TGTGCCAGCAGCCAAGTCTCCGTAGCGGGGGGCCATACGCAGTATTTT
TRBV5-1	TRBJ2-5	-	12	-	CASSQTEETQYF	TGCGCCAGCAGCCAAACGGAAGAGACCCAGTACTTC
TRBV6-5	TRBJ1-5	-	13	-	CASSSRPTRPQHF	TGTGCCAGCAGTTCCCGCCCGACACGGCCCCAGCATTTT
TRBV4-2	TRBJ1-2	-	14	-	CASSQAGGGGGYTF	TGTGCCAGCAGCCAGGCGGGGGGAGGCGGGGGCTACACCTTC
TRBV11-2	TRBJ2-5	-	13	-	CASSLSFQETQYF	TGTGCCAGCAGCCTTTCGTTTCAGGAGACCCAGTACTTC
TRBV5-1	TRBJ2-7	-	16	TRBD2	CASSPNLAGVGYEQYF	TGCGCCAGCAGCCCAAACCTAGCGGGAGTGGGCTACGAGCAGTACTTC
TRBV5-1	TRBJ2-3	-	22	-	CASSPRRGVGPSVSRDTDTQYF	TGCGCCAGCAGCCCCCGTAGGGGTGTTGGGCCTAGCGTGTCTCGAGACACAGATACGCAGTATTTT
TRBV7-9	TRBJ2-5	-	14	-	CASSLGQGKETQYF	TGTGCCAGCAGCTTAGGGCAGGGCAAAGAGACCCAGTACTTC
TRBV19	TRBJ2-6	-	18	-	CASSSFTGPLSGANVLTF	TGTGCCAGTAGTTCATTTACAGGGCCGCTCTCTGGGGCCAACGTCCTGACTTTC
TRBV6-6	TRBJ2-5	-	13	-	CASSPGNQETQYF	TGTGCCAGCAGTCCAGGGAACCAAGAGACCCAGTACTTC
TRBV9	TRBJ2-3	-	14	-	CASSSRLNTDTQYF	TGTGCCAGCAGCTCAAGACTTAACACAGATACGCAGTATTTT
TRBV28	TRBJ1-5	-	14	-	CASMYANSNQPQHF	TGTGCCAGCATGTACGCTAATAGCAATCAGCCCCAGCATTTT
TRBV5-1	TRBJ2-3	-	16	TRBD2	CASSFSGGTSTDTQYF	TGCGCCAGCAGCTTTTCCGGGGGGACGAGCACAGATACGCAGTATTTT
TRBV5-1	TRBJ2-3	-	14	-	CASSSADFTDTQYF	TGCGCCAGCAGCTCAGCGGATTTCACAGATACGCAGTATTTT
TRBV4-2	TRBJ2-3	-	17	TRBD2	CASSQGSSGGAADTQYF	TGTGCCAGCAGCCAAGGATCTAGCGGGGGGGCAGCAGATACGCAGTATTTT
TRBV5-1	TRBJ1-6	few	15	TRBD1	CASSLMGQNNSPLHF	TGCGCCAGCAGCCTCATGGGACAGAATAATTCACCCCTCCACTTT
TRBV4-3	TRBJ2-6	-	17	-	CASSQESGRSGANVLTF	TGCGCCAGCAGCCAAGAAAGCGGTCGCTCTGGGGCCAACGTCCTGACTTTC
TRBV5-1	TRBJ2-7	-	15	-	CASSSGVGDFDEQYF	TGCGCCAGCAGCTCGGGGGTCGGGGACTTCGACGAGCAGTACTTC
TRBV5-1	TRBJ2-1	-	16	TRBD1	CASSLGTGSSYNEQFF	TGCGCCAGCAGCTTGGGGACAGGTTCCTCCTACAATGAGCAGTTCTTC
TRBV5-1	TRBJ2-7	-	15	TRBD1	CASSWGGDRVGEQYF	TGCGCCAGCAGCTGGGGAGGGGACAGGGTGGGCGAGCAGTACTTC